Each of the 7 T cell receptor beta chains below was sequenced from the same sample in a study of T cell repertoires in cytomegalovirus infection. MiXCR was run by TCRdb on the reads, yielding one entry per CDR3 protein. Here the sample spans nearly 700,000 distinct CDR3 sequences, around a third being singletons. These receptors have no identified antigens. Here the sequenced sample was cultured PBMCs, taken from culture after CMV antigen stimulation. The receptors here all came from a human donor in good health (CMV status not recorded). Some clones in this sample may be carry-over from other donors' samples.

This clonotype was recorded a few times. The chain couples TRBV7-9 to TRBJ2-7, with D perhaps given as TRBD1 or TRBD2 (5 bases each). The CDR3 length is 15 residues. The germline V gene encodes CDR1 SEHNR and CDR2 FQNEAQ (reference sequence). V lost 5 bases and J 3 bases, leaving 17 bases between the germline ends. The chain's CDR3 is CASSPPAGTFYEQYF. The CDR3 DNA reads as TGTGCCAGCAGCCCCCCGGCAGGGACCTTCTACGAGCAGTACTTC. Variable domain in full (rest from reference TRBV7-9 and TRBJ2-7): DTGVSQNPRHKITKRGQNVTFRCDPISEHNRLYWYRQTLGQGPEFLTYFQNEAQLEKSRLLSDRFSAERPKGSFSTLEIQRTEQGDSAMYLCASSPPAGTFYEQYFGPGTRLTVT.

This clonotype has just one count. The chain uses TRBV5-1 and TRBJ2-7; tentatively, D is TRBD1 (6 bases). This CDR3 has 15 residues. V shed 9 bases and J shed 0 bases, with 19 bases lying between them. Germline lookup yields CDR1 SGHRS and CDR2 YFSETQ. CDR3 protein: CATRTDSARSYEQYF. The CDR3 bases are TGCGCCACCCGGACGGACAGTGCACGCTCCTACGAGCAGTACTTC.

The chain uses TRBV7-8 and TRBJ1-4; D is ambiguous. CDR1 and CDR2 from the germline V gene are SGHVS and FQNEAQ. There are 17 residues in the CDR3. Trimming cost V 5 bases and J 1 base, with 17 bases left between them. The chain's CDR3 is CASSQRAQSVTNEKLFF. CDR3 in DNA: TGTGCCAGCAGCCAACGAGCCCAGAGCGTAACTAATGAAAAACTGTTTTTT.

This clonotype was seen only a few times. This sequence joins TRBV20-1 and TRBJ1-5; D remains unclear. V was pared by 1 base and J by 4 bases, with 8 bases between. Germline assignment: CDR1 DFQATT and CDR2 SNEGSKA (reference sequence). The CDR3 contains 13 residues. The CDR3 loop reads CSARVPGNQPQHF. The CDR3 DNA follows: TGCAGTGCTAGAGTTCCAGGTAATCAGCCCCAGCATTTT.

J is TRBJ2-7 and V is TRBV27; no firm D call. This CDR3 has 14 amino acids. Trimming left V 3 bases short and J 5 bases short, with 14 bases between. CDR1 is MNHEY and CDR2 is SMNVEV in the germline V gene (reference sequence). The CDR3 nucleotides are TGTGCCAGCAGTTTGGCCCTGAGCAACAACGAGCAGTACTTC. Its protein product is CASSLALSNNEQYF.

The chain employs TRBV11-2 and TRBJ2-2; TRBD2 is a possible D gene (5 bases). Trimming removed 2 bases at V and 5 bases at J, with 9 bases between. This CDR3 has 14 amino acids. Germline CDR1 and CDR2: SGHAT and FQNNGV. DNA of the CDR3: TGTGCCAGCAGCTTAAGGAGGCGAACCGGGGAGCTGTTTTTT. Encoded protein: CASSLRRRTGELFF.

This clonotype has at least ten counts. The chain carries TRBV7-2 and TRBJ2-1; 8 bases line up with TRBD2. Germline V gives CDR1 SGHTA, CDR2 FQGNSA. Trimming at V came to 4 bases and at J to 4 bases, leaving 3 bases not matched to a gene. This CDR3 contains 14 residues. The CDR3 loop is CASSWASGYNEQFF. The CDR3 DNA is TGTGCCAGCAGCTGGGCTAGCGGGTACAATGAGCAGTTCTTC.